The 19 T cell receptor beta chains given below trace back to one sample, sequenced in a study of blood T cells in healthy people across ages. Then a second PCR, running about 6 to 12 cycles, was carried out with a sample-barcoded 5' primer and a J-beta primer mix. TCRdb independently ran MiXCR on the 5' RACE reads; one entry per CDR3 protein. The sample yields hundreds of thousands of distinct CDR3 sequences, 32% seen once. Sequenced: blood. The receptor set was obtained from an elderly woman in good health.

The chain recombines TRBV7-3 with TRBJ1-1, with 7 bases matching TRBD1. The germline V gene has CDR1 SGHTA and CDR2 FQGTGA. There are 13 residues in the CDR3. V trimming: 5 bases; J trimming: 6 bases; junction bases outside the gene matches: 6. CDR3 sequence: CASSPTGPAEAFF. In DNA form, the CDR3 reads TGTGCCAGCAGCCCGACAGGGCCAGCTGAAGCTTTCTTT.

This clonotype was seen a handful of times. The chain recombines TRBV7-9 with TRBJ1-1; D not certain. This CDR3 region has 14 residues. Germline-derived CDR1 and CDR2 are SEHNR and FQNEAQ (reference sequence). V was pared by 1 base and J by 5 bases, with 11 bases between. CDR3 bases: TGTGCCAGCAGCTTAGTAAGGTCGGGGACTGAAGCTTTCTTT. It translates to CASSLVRSGTEAFF.

This clonotype was found a few times. A clone one base away is much larger, so this may be a read error. J is TRBJ2-1 and V is TRBV9, with D possibly called TRBD1 or TRBD2 (6 bases each). This CDR3 comprises 13 residues. With 3 bases removed from V and 8 bases from J, the gap between germline ends came to 12 bases. The germline V gene encodes CDR1 SGDLS and CDR2 YYNGEE. In DNA, the CDR3 is TGTGCCAGCAGCGGGAACGGGGGCGATGAGCAGTTCTTC. This gives the protein CASSGNGGDEQFF.

This clonotype was picked up a small number of times. The chain recombines TRBV4-2 with TRBJ2-2; TRBD2 matches 9 bases. The V gene end was trimmed by 3 bases and the J gene end by 5 bases; junction bases not matched to a gene: 7. The length of the CDR3 is 16 residues. CDR1 and CDR2 (germline): LGHNA, YNFKEQ. The CDR3 here is CASSHPAGGQTGELFF. DNA of the CDR3: TGTGCCAGCAGCCACCCAGCGGGGGGTCAAACCGGGGAGCTGTTTTTT.

Remarks on this clonotype: One base away lies a much larger clone, so this may be a sequencing read error. The chain is built from TRBV12-5 and TRBJ2-6, with D possibly being TRBD1 (5 bases). The V gene lost 8 bases and the J gene lost 2 bases, with 7 bases spanning the gap. This CDR3 region has 13 residues. Germline-derived CDR1 and CDR2 are LGHNT and FRNRAP. CDR3: CASQQAGANVLTF. The CDR3 nucleotides read TGTGCTAGTCAACAGGCTGGGGCCAACGTCCTGACTTTC.

The chain's CDR3 is CASSPLEDRLYNEQYF. CDR3 coding DNA: TGTGCCAGCAGCCCCCTGGAGGACAGGCTTTACAATGAGCAGTACTTC. This chain links TRBV14 with TRBJ2-5, with TRBD1 matching 7 bases. The trim removed 4 bases at V and 11 bases at J, leaving 19 bases unmatched. The germline V gene encodes CDR1 SGHDN and CDR2 FVKESK. CDR3 size: 16 residues.

This clonotype has ten or more counts. The chain combines TRBV7-2 with TRBJ1-5, with D hard to call. Germline assignment: CDR1 SGHTA and CDR2 FQGNSA. The V end lost 2 bases, the J end lost 3 bases, and 8 bases lay between the germline ends. The CDR3 consists of 14 residues. CDR3 sequence reads: CASSLITSNQPQHF. CDR3 nucleotide sequence: TGTGCCAGCAGCTTAATAACCTCCAATCAGCCCCAGCATTTT. The full variable domain, completed using reference TRBV7-2 and TRBJ1-5, is GAGVSQSPSNKVTEKGKDVELRCDPISGHTALYWYRQSLGQGLEFLIYFQGNSAPDKSGLPSDRFSAERTGGSVSTLTIQRTQQEDSAVYLCASSLITSNQPQHFGDGTRLSIL.

At least ten counts were recorded for this clonotype. The gene calls are TRBV15 and TRBJ1-2, with 10 bases lining up with TRBD1. This CDR3 comprises 14 residues. The V segment lost 1 base and the J segment 5 bases; nucleotides outside the gene matches: 1. CDR1 LNHNV and CDR2 YYDKDF come from the germline V gene (reference sequence). The CDR3 here is CATSRGQGAYGYTF. CDR3 in DNA: TGTGCCACCAGCAGAGGACAGGGGGCTTATGGCTACACCTTC. Supplemented by reference TRBV15 and TRBJ1-2, the full variable domain reads DAMVIQNPRYQVTQFGKPVTLSCSQTLNHNVMYWYQQKSSQAPKLLFHYYDKDFNNEADTPDNFQSRRPNTSFCFLDIRSPGLGDTAMYLCATSRGQGAYGYTFGSGTRLTVV.

This clonotype was detected only a few times. Since a much larger clone is just one base distant, this may be a read error. This chain uses TRBV5-1 with TRBJ2-1; 11 bases agree with TRBD2. The J call is uncertain, as TRBJ2-7 better fits the DNA end. Germline loops: CDR1 SGHRS, CDR2 YFSETQ. This CDR3 region has 19 residues. The CDR3 protein is CASSQPTSIAGGTYNEQYF. DNA of the CDR3: TGCGCCAGCAGCCAACCCACTTCAATAGCGGGGGGGACCTACAATGAGCAGTACTTC.

The gene calls are TRBV4-1 and TRBJ2-2; D not certain. This CDR3 contains 15 residues. The germline V gene encodes CDR1 MGHRA and CDR2 YSYEKL. With 1 base removed from V and 4 bases from J, the gap between germline ends came to 10 bases. CDR3 DNA: TGCGCCAGCAGCCAAGGGGTTCAAAGCACCGGGGAGCTGTTTTTT. It is translated as CASSQGVQSTGELFF.

This clonotype was recorded many times. The V call is TRBV6-5, the J call TRBJ2-1, with D possibly being TRBD2 (6 bases). The CDR3 has 16 amino acids. The V and J ends lost 5 bases and 2 bases respectively, with 16 bases between them. The germline gives CDR1 MNHEY, CDR2 SVGAGI. In nucleotides, the CDR3 is TGTGCCAGCAGTCGAGCGGAGGGAGCAACCTACAATGAGCAGTTCTTC. This gives the protein CASSRAEGATYNEQFF.

The CDR3 region is CASSLSSGANTEAFF. In nucleotides, the CDR3 is TGTGCCAGCAGTTTATCTTCAGGGGCGAACACTGAAGCTTTCTTT. This chain links TRBV12-3 or TRBV12-4 with TRBJ1-1, with a weak D call TRBD1 (6 bases). This CDR3 spans 15 amino acids. The V and J ends lost 2 bases and 1 base respectively, with 11 bases between them.

Many counts were recorded for this clonotype. V usage is TRBV12-3 or TRBV12-4 and J usage is TRBJ1-5; D uncertain. CDR3 length equals 14 residues. V was trimmed by 6 bases and J by 0 bases, leaving 9 bases between them. In DNA form, the CDR3 reads TGTGCCAGCAGAACGGGTCATAGCAATCAGCCCCAGCATTTT. It encodes CASRTGHSNQPQHF.

The V call is TRBV7-9, the J call TRBJ1-5; D is uncertain. CDR1 SEHNR and CDR2 FQNEAQ come from the germline V gene (reference sequence). V lost 1 base to trimming and J lost 0 bases, with 7 bases between them. CDR3 size: 15 residues. The CDR3 loop is CASSLDARSNQPQHF. The CDR3 DNA sequence: TGTGCCAGCAGCTTAGACGCCCGTAGCAATCAGCCCCAGCATTTT.

Turning to this clonotype: A much bigger clone sits one base away, suggesting this may be a read error. The rearrangement links TRBV29-1 to TRBJ2-7; 8 bases map to TRBD2. The CDR3 spans 14 residues. CDR1 is SQVTM and CDR2 is ANQGSEA in the germline V gene. The J segment lost 5 bases and the V segment lost 7 bases, leaving 13 bases of the junction unmatched. CDR3 nucleotide sequence: TGCAGCGCTGGGACCAGCGGGGGACGGGACGAGCAGTACTTC. It is translated as CSAGTSGGRDEQYF.

The gene calls are TRBV12-3 or TRBV12-4 and TRBJ1-4; D is unresolved. The CDR3 runs to 13 residues. V lost 10 bases, J lost 4 bases, and 13 bases lay in between. Here the CDR3 DNA reads TGTGCCATTAACGAAGCGGGTAATGAAAAACTGTTTTTT. Translating it yields CAINEAGNEKLFF.

This clonotype has ten or more counts. The rearrangement uses TRBV27 and TRBJ2-7; D is possibly TRBD1 (6 bases). This CDR3 region has 15 residues. V was cut by 2 bases and J by 1 base, with 12 bases left in between. Germline V gene data show CDR1 as MNHEY and CDR2 as SMNVEV (reference sequence). For the CDR3, the DNA is TGTGCCAGCAGTTTAGAGGGGGTCTATTCCTACGAGCAGTACTTC. Translated, it gives CASSLEGVYSYEQYF.

This clonotype was seen more than once but under ten times. V is TRBV7-2 and J is TRBJ2-2, with 8 positions matching TRBD2. This CDR3 contains 14 residues. V trimming: 5 bases; J trimming: 6 bases; junction bases outside the gene matches: 5. Germline loops: CDR1 SGHTA, CDR2 FQGNSA. The CDR3 spells CASSRGGTAGELFF. The CDR3 DNA sequence: TGTGCCAGCAGCCGGGGGGGCACCGCCGGGGAGCTGTTTTTT. The full variable domain, its missing parts supplied by reference TRBV7-2 and TRBJ2-2, is GAGVSQSPSNKVTEKGKDVELRCDPISGHTALYWYRQSLGQGLEFLIYFQGNSAPDKSGLPSDRFSAERTGGSVSTLTIQRTQQEDSAVYLCASSRGGTAGELFFGEGSRLTVL.

In its sample, this clonotype was seen many times. This chain joins TRBV9 and TRBJ1-2; weak D call: TRBD1 (5 bases). The V gene lost 4 bases and the J gene lost 4 bases, with 17 bases spanning the gap. Germline CDR1 reads SGDLS; CDR2 reads YYNGEE. The length of the CDR3 is 15 residues. The CDR3 region is CASSPRSGRAYGYTF. CDR3 sequence (DNA): TGTGCCAGCAGCCCCCGTTCAGGGCGGGCCTATGGCTACACCTTC.